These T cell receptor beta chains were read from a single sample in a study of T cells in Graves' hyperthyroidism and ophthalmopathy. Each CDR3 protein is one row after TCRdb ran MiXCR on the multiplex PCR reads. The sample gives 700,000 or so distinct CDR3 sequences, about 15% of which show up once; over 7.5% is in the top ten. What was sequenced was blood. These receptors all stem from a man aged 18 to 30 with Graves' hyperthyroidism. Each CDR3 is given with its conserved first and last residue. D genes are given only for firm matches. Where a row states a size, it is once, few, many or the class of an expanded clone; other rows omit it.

TGTGCCAGCAGCGTAGGGGACAGGGACACTGAAGCTTTCTTT,CASSVGDRDTEAFF,TRBJ1-1,TRBV9,TRBD1,NA
TGTGCCAGCAGTGGGGGGGGGGGGAATTCACCCCTCCACTTT,CASSGGGGNSPLHF,TRBJ1-6,TRBV27,NA,few
TGTGCCAGTAGTGTCGGGGTCTCTTCGGGCTACGAGCAGTACTTC,CASSVGVSSGYEQYF,TRBJ2-7,TRBV19,NA,NA
TGTGCCAGTAGTATCCGCCCGAAAGCGGGAGGCCACGATGAGCAGTTCTTC,CASSIRPKAGGHDEQFF,TRBJ2-1,TRBV19,TRBD2,NA
TGTGCCAGCAGTTCCGGACTAGCTGAAATTACGAAGCAGTACTTC,CASSSGLAEITKQYF,TRBJ2-7,TRBV28,TRBD2,NA
TGCAGCGTTTCACCCCTGGGCACTGAAGCTTTCTTT,CSVSPLGTEAFF,TRBJ1-1,TRBV29-1,NA,NA
TGTGCCTGGAGTGAGGGGGGGGGGACACCTAGCAATCAGCCCCAGCATTTT,CAWSEGGGTPSNQPQHF,TRBJ1-5,TRBV30,NA,NA
TGTGCCAGCAGTTTAGCGCGTCGGGATGAGCAGTTCTTC,CASSLARRDEQFF,TRBJ2-1,TRBV12-3/TRBV12-4,NA,few
TGTGCCAGCAGCTTAGATACATTTGGTCAACTTAACACCGGGGAGCTGTTTTTT,CASSLDTFGQLNTGELFF,TRBJ2-2,TRBV11-2,NA,many
TGTGCCAGCAGTGAGGGACTACCGACTGTCACAGATACGCAGTATTTT,CASSEGLPTVTDTQYF,TRBJ2-3,TRBV2,TRBD2,NA
TGTGCCAGCAGCATCGGGACAGGGGCGATAGCTTTCTTT,CASSIGTGAIAFF,TRBJ1-1,TRBV7-9,TRBD1,few
TGTGCCAGCAGGCTAGAGCTGGAGACCCAGTACTTC,CASRLELETQYF,TRBJ2-5,TRBV6-2/TRBV6-3,NA,few
TGCAGCGTTGATGGGACAGGAACCTACGAGCAGTACTTC,CSVDGTGTYEQYF,TRBJ2-7,TRBV29-1,TRBD1,NA
TGTGCCAGCAGCCCGCGGAGGGAATTGACCGGGGAGCTGTTTTTT,CASSPRRELTGELFF,TRBJ2-2,TRBV5-5,NA,NA
TGTGCCAGCAGTGAAACCCAGAGCCAAGAGACCCAGTACTTC,CASSETQSQETQYF,TRBJ2-5,TRBV6-1,NA,NA
TGTGCCAGCGGGGACAGGAGGGACGAGCAGTACTTC,CASGDRRDEQYF,TRBJ2-7,TRBV6-2/TRBV6-3,TRBD1,few
TGTGCCAGCAGTGAGTTCGGCCAGGCCAATCAGGCCCAGCATTTT,CASSEFGQANQAQHF,TRBJ1-5,TRBV2,NA,many
TGTGCCAGCAGCCTGGGACTAGCGGGAGACAAGGTCGATGAGCAGTTCTTC,CASSLGLAGDKVDEQFF,TRBJ2-1,TRBV7-2,TRBD2,NA
TGTGCCAGCAGCTTACACGATGGGGCCTACGAGCAGTACTTC,CASSLHDGAYEQYF,TRBJ2-7,TRBV11-2,NA,NA
TGTGCTAGTGGTCAGGGTTTGGCTGAAAAACTGTTTTTT,CASGQGLAEKLFF,TRBJ1-4,TRBV12-5,NA,NA
TGTGCCAGCAGCACAATTAAGACCCAGTACTTC,CASSTIKTQYF,TRBJ2-5,TRBV7-2,NA,few
TGTGCCAGCAGCCAAGGACGAGTTCTCTCCTACAATGAGCAGTTCTTC,CASSQGRVLSYNEQFF,TRBJ2-1,TRBV14,NA,few